Sequencing of this T cell receptor (beta chain) was carried out in a study of blood T cells in healthy people across ages. CDR1 and CDR2 (germline): SGHRS, YFSETQ. The CDR3 is made up of 14 amino acids. The trim removed 2 bases at V and 7 bases at J, leaving 2 bases unmatched. Combining a sample-barcoded 5' primer with a J-beta primer mix, a second PCR ran for about 7 to 11 cycles. One entry per CDR3 protein, called by TCRdb with MiXCR from the 5' RACE reads. This table has about 590,000 distinct CDR3 sequences, 25% to 35% appearing once. Study-wide results and limits: Donors of long life had a larger count of naive CD4+ cells and greater diversity than aged donors.

In this sample, this clonotype turned up many times. Its cognate antigen is unknown. Sequenced material: blood. The TCR sequence derives from a woman of 80 years or more in good health. The chain couples TRBV5-1 to TRBJ2-1; 11 nucleotides match TRBD2. The CDR3 DNA reads TGCGCCAGCAGCTTAATAGCGGGGGGGAATGAGCAGTTCTTC. It encodes CASSLIAGGNEQFF.